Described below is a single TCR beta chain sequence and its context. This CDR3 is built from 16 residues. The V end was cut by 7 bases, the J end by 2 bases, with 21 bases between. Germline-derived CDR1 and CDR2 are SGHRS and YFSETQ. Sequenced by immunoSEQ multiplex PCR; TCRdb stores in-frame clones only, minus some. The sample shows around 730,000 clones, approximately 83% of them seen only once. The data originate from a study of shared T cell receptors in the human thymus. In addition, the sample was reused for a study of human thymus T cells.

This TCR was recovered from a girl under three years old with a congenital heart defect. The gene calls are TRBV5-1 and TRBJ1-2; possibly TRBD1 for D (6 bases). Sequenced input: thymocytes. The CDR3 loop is CASSLGGRMGNYGYTF. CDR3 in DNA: TGCGCCAGCTCCCTCGGGGGGCGCATGGGGAACTATGGCTACACCTTC.